This T cell receptor (beta chain) was retrieved from a study of blood T cell repertoires in COVID-19. The ends lost 5 bases at V and 6 bases at J; junction bases unmatched: 13. Germline V lookup: CDR1 SEHNR, CDR2 FQNEAQ (reference sequence). The CDR3 is 18 amino acids. Original processing notes: For nucleated cells, counts were estimated from reference gene primer amplification. Measured with immunoSEQ multiplex PCR; TCRdb has only the in-frame clones, and not every one. V, J and clone size reflect that table, while D and trimming were determined from the DNA. The data hold about 340,000 clones, with roughly 90% observed a single time.

The source of this sequence is a woman in her seventies with COVID-19, enrolled during active disease. Sequencing used peripheral blood. The genes are TRBV7-9 and TRBJ2-6, with 10 positions matching TRBD1. CDR3 nucleotides: TGTGCCAGCAGCCCCTTCCGGGACAGGGGATTACTGGCCAACGTCCTGACTTTC. Translation: CASSPFRDRGLLANVLTF.